This T cell receptor beta chain was captured in a study of blood T cells in healthy people across ages. This clonotype was counted at least ten times. Its antigen is currently unknown. Study-wide results and limits: TCR beta diversity, measured per million T cells, fell in a roughly linear way with age. As naive T cell percentage varied, TCR beta diversity correlated strongly with it.

Alongside a J-beta primer mix, a sample-barcoded 5' primer served in a second PCR lasting roughly 6 to 11 cycles. Each of the cDNA molecules was tagged by a template-switch adaptor with 12 random nucleotides. TCRdb called the 5' RACE reads again in MiXCR, with one record for every CDR3 protein. The sample carries under 800,000 distinct CDR3 sequences, 21% recorded once. The source of this sequence is a man aged 65 to 85 in good health. Sequencing was done on a sample of blood.

The CDR3 DNA reads as TGCAGTGCTACTACAGGGGATAAACAGTACTTC. Protein product: CSATTGDKQYF. The genes are TRBV20-1 and TRBJ2-7; the match to TRBD1 covers 7 bases. Germline CDR1 reads DFQATT; CDR2 reads SNEGSKA (reference sequence). CDR3 length: 11 amino acids. The V and J ends lost 4 bases and 10 bases, in that order; junction bases with no gene match: 7.